These 17 T cell receptor beta chains share one sample of origin, sequenced in a study of tumor-infiltrating lymphocytes in localized non-small cell lung cancer. Sequenced by immunoSEQ multiplex PCR; TCRdb stores in-frame clones only, minus some. In the table there are more than 15,000 clones, approximately 70% of which are singletons. Sequenced: lung tumor tissue. These receptors all come from a human donor with non-small cell lung cancer.

The rearrangement links TRBV5-1 to TRBJ1-2; the match to TRBD1 covers 9 bases. Germline CDR1 and CDR2: SGHRS and YFSETQ. The CDR3 totals 15 residues. Unmatched junction bases numbered 5, after V lost 4 bases and J lost 1 base. CDR3 DNA: TGCGCCAGCAGCGTACGGACAGGGGATAACTATGGCTACACCTTC. Protein sequence: CASSVRTGDNYGYTF. The entire variable domain, with the rest obtained from reference TRBV5-1 and TRBJ1-2, is as follows: KAGVTQTPRYLIKTRGQQVTLSCSPISGHRSVSWYQQTPGQGLQFLFEYFSETQRNKGNFPGRFSGRQFSNSRSEMNVSTLELGDSALYLCASSVRTGDNYGYTFGSGTRLTVV.

This clone has only a few counts. This chain connects TRBV11-2 to TRBJ2-7; the D is unclear. Per the germline V gene, CDR1 is SGHAT and CDR2 is FQNNGV. The CDR3 contains 13 residues. V lost 2 bases and J lost 0, with 5 bases in between. DNA for the CDR3: TGTGCCAGCAGCTTACGGAGCTCCTACGAGCAGTACTTC. Translation gives CASSLRSSYEQYF.

This clone is categorized as medium-sized. The chain employs TRBV7-2 and TRBJ2-3; D remains unclear. The CDR3 has 15 amino acids. V was cut by 0 bases and J by 0 bases, with 7 bases left in between. Germline CDR1 SGHTA, CDR2 FQGNSA. The CDR3 nucleotides read TGTGCCAGCAGCTTAGCGGCAGCTAGCACAGATACGCAGTATTTT. Translating it yields CASSLAAASTDTQYF.

This sequence joins TRBV10-1 and TRBJ2-5; no reliable D call. The ends were cut back, 2 bases at V and 5 bases at J, with 15 bases in the middle. Germline V CDR1 and CDR2: WNHNN, SYGVQD (reference sequence). The CDR3 contains 15 residues. The DNA for the CDR3 is TGCGCCAGCAGTGAGGACATCCTGGGTGGTGAGACCCAGTACTTC. Translating gives CASSEDILGGETQYF.

The rearrangement uses TRBV15 and TRBJ2-1; 7 positions match TRBD2. The CDR3 length is 15 residues. V shed 2 bases and J 4 bases; nucleotides not matched to a gene: 5. Germline CDR1 reads LNHNV; CDR2 reads YYDKDF (reference sequence). Here the CDR3 reads CATSRSQRDYNEQFF. The CDR3 DNA reads as TGTGCCACCAGCAGATCCCAGCGGGATTACAATGAGCAGTTCTTC. Together with reference TRBV15 and TRBJ2-1, the CDR3 gives the full variable domain: DAMVIQNPRYQVTQFGKPVTLSCSQTLNHNVMYWYQQKSSQAPKLLFHYYDKDFNNEADTPDNFQSRRPNTSFCFLDIRSPGLGDTAMYLCATSRSQRDYNEQFFGPGTRLTVL.

This chain links TRBV2 with TRBJ2-3; 9 bases map to TRBD2. Germline V gene data show CDR1 as SNHLY and CDR2 as FYNNEI. Trimming removed 5 bases from V and 1 base from J; junction bases left unmatched: 7. The CDR3 covers 16 residues. In nucleotides, the CDR3 is TGTGCCAGCAGTAAGGGGACTAGCAGGGGCACAGATACGCAGTATTTT. It encodes CASSKGTSRGTDTQYF. The full variable domain, rest sourced from reference TRBV2 and TRBJ2-3, is EPEVTQTPSHQVTQMGQEVILRCVPISNHLYFYWYRQILGQKVEFLVSFYNNEISEKSEIFDDQFSVERPDGSNFTLKIRSTKLEDSAMYFCASSKGTSRGTDTQYFGPGTRLTVL.

The chain couples TRBV7-8 to TRBJ2-6; 8 nucleotides line up with TRBD1. From germline, CDR1 is SGHVS and CDR2 FQNEAQ. The CDR3 runs to 15 residues. With V trimmed by 6 bases and J by 2 bases, 3 bases remained unmatched. The CDR3 nucleotides read TGTGCCAGCAGGCAGACAGGGGCTGGGGCCAACGTCCTGACTTTC. Protein sequence: CASRQTGAGANVLTF.

The V and J genes are TRBV9 and TRBJ2-3; TRBD2 matches 9 bases. Germline CDR1 reads SGDLS; CDR2 reads YYNGEE. The CDR3 contains 15 residues. The junction had 6 bases not matched to a gene; V was cut back by 2 bases and J by 5 bases. The CDR3 is CASSVAGGLLDTQYF. The CDR3 nucleotides read TGTGCCAGCAGCGTGGCGGGGGGGCTGTTAGATACGCAGTATTTT.

This clone appeared once. J is TRBJ2-2 and V is TRBV5-1; 11 nucleotides agree with TRBD2. The V gene end was trimmed by 4 bases and the J gene end by 1 base; junction bases not matched to a gene: 6. Germline V gene lookup returns CDR1 SGHRS and CDR2 YFSETQ. The length of the CDR3 is 17 residues. CDR3 sequence: CASSGGGLAGNTGELFF. The DNA for the CDR3 is TGCGCCAGCAGCGGAGGAGGACTAGCGGGGAACACCGGGGAGCTGTTTTTT.

This clone was observed a few times. The rearrangement uses TRBV9 and TRBJ2-7, with 9 bases fitting TRBD1. V was pared by 7 bases and J by 2 bases, with 1 base of the junction left unmatched. The germline gives CDR1 SGDLS, CDR2 YYNGEE. This CDR3 has 12 residues. The CDR3 DNA sequence: TGTGCCAGCGGGACAGGGACCTACGAGCAGTACTTC. This encodes CASGTGTYEQYF.

V gene TRBV28 combines with J gene TRBJ1-1; the D is unclear. CDR1 and CDR2 from the germline V gene are MDHEN and SYDVKM. The V gene lost 6 bases and the J gene lost 0 bases, with 17 bases spanning the gap. The CDR3 has 16 amino acids. CDR3 coding DNA: TGTGCCAGCAGCTTAGACGATCTAGTCATGAACACTGAAGCTTTCTTT. It yields the protein CASSLDDLVMNTEAFF.

By sample fraction, this clone is medium-sized. V is TRBV2 and J is TRBJ1-4; no clear D. Germline V CDR1 and CDR2: SNHLY, FYNNEI. V lost 6 bases to trimming and J lost 8 bases, with 7 bases between them. CDR3 length: 11 residues. CDR3 residues: CASRSYEKLFF. The CDR3 DNA sequence: TGTGCCAGCAGGTCATACGAAAAACTGTTTTTT.

This chain uses TRBV6-6 with TRBJ2-5, with D hard to call. CDR1 and CDR2 (germline): MNHNY, SVGAGI (reference sequence). This CDR3 spans 15 amino acids. V shed 1 base and J shed 2 bases, with 11 bases lying between them. For the CDR3, the DNA is TGTGCCAGCAGTTACTTCGGGTCCTTACAAGAGACCCAGTACTTC. Translation: CASSYFGSLQETQYF.

The J gene is TRBJ2-2, the V gene TRBV4-3; perhaps TRBD2 as D (7 bases). This CDR3 comprises 14 residues. Germline V gene data show CDR1 as LGHNA and CDR2 as YSLEER. V lost 5 bases and J 5 bases, leaving 12 bases between the germline ends. The CDR3 DNA reads as TGCGCCAGCAGCTGGCGGGGGACAACCGGGGAGCTGTTTTTT. Protein: CASSWRGTTGELFF.

The chain combines TRBV19 with TRBJ2-7; D is possibly TRBD1 or TRBD2 (5 bases each). V lost 1 base, J lost 5 bases, and 12 bases lay in between. CDR3 length: 14 amino acids. Germline V gives CDR1 LNHDA, CDR2 SQIVND (reference sequence). The CDR3 sequence: CASSIGEGINEQYF. The DNA of the CDR3 is TGTGCCAGTAGTATAGGAGAGGGGATTAACGAGCAGTACTTC. The full variable domain, completed using reference TRBV19 and TRBJ2-7, is DGGITQSPKYLFRKEGQNVTLSCEQNLNHDAMYWYRQDPGQGLRLIYYSQIVNDFQKGDIAEGYSVSREKKESFPLTVTSAQKNPTAFYLCASSIGEGINEQYFGPGTRLTVT.

The chain joins TRBV2 to TRBJ1-2; D is unclear. V lost 3 bases and J lost 8, with 13 bases in between. This CDR3 comprises 13 residues. Germline CDR1 is SNHLY and CDR2 is FYNNEI. The CDR3 sequence is CASSDVGSRGYTF. As DNA, the CDR3 is TGTGCCAGCAGTGATGTGGGGAGTCGGGGCTACACCTTC.

In its sample, this clone was seen a few times. The CDR3 nucleotides are TGCGCCAGCAGCAGGGACATCACTGGAAACACCATATATTTT. This encodes CASSRDITGNTIYF. The chain couples TRBV5-1 to TRBJ1-3, with D possibly matching TRBD1 (6 bases). Germline CDR1 SGHRS, CDR2 YFSETQ. Trimming took off 4 bases at V and 2 bases at J, with 10 bases between the two ends. CDR3 length equals 14 residues.